The 31 T cell receptor beta chains reported below all come from one sample, sequenced in a study of beta chain features in type 1 diabetes. Isolated RNA was reverse transcribed in full, so expressed TCRB transcripts were sequenced. The repertoire was sequenced with immunoSEQ multiplex PCR; TCRdb's copy has only in-frame clones and lacks some. This table has roughly 140,000 clones, approximately 8.1% appearing once. Sequenced material: central memory CD4+ T cells from blood. Source of these receptors: a man aged 18 to 30 in good health.

This clone appeared many times. The gene calls are TRBV9 and TRBJ2-3, with 9 bases lining up with TRBD1. The CDR3 covers 17 residues. Per germline, CDR1 SGDLS and CDR2 YYNGEE. V was pared by 3 bases and J by 4 bases, with 12 bases of the junction left unmatched. The CDR3 sequence: CASSARPGQGRADTQYF. As DNA, the CDR3 is TGTGCCAGCAGCGCACGACCGGGACAGGGTCGTGCAGATACGCAGTATTTT.

This rearrangement joins TRBV2 to TRBJ1-4; D is unresolved. Trimming removed 6 bases from V and 8 bases from J, with 16 bases in between. The germline gives CDR1 SNHLY, CDR2 FYNNEI. CDR3 size: 14 residues. In DNA form, the CDR3 reads TGTGCCAGCAGACAACGGGGAGGTTCCGAAAAACTGTTTTTT. It yields the protein CASRQRGGSEKLFF.

The J gene is TRBJ1-1, the V gene TRBV5-4; no clear D. Trimming shortened V by 0 bases and J by 1 base, and 10 bases separated the two germline ends. CDR3 length equals 15 residues. Germline V gives CDR1 SGHNT, CDR2 YYREEE (reference sequence). This CDR3 reads CASSLAARTNTEAFF. DNA of the CDR3: TGTGCCAGCAGCTTGGCCGCCAGAACGAACACTGAAGCTTTCTTT.

This clone has a handful of counts. The J gene is TRBJ1-6, the V gene TRBV30, with a tentative D call TRBD1 (6 bases). The length of the CDR3 is 16 residues. Trimming stripped 3 bases from V and 9 bases from J, with 21 bases between. The germline V gene encodes CDR1 GTSNPN and CDR2 SVGIG (reference sequence). The DNA for the CDR3 is TGTGCCTGGAGCGAAGACAGGCCCGTGTTCAGTTCACCCCTCCACTTT. As protein: CAWSEDRPVFSSPLHF.

This clone was picked up a small number of times. The V and J genes are TRBV6-5 and TRBJ2-7; D possibly corresponds to TRBD1 (6 bases). V was trimmed by 4 bases and J by 0 bases, leaving 16 bases between them. CDR3 length: 16 amino acids. Germline CDR1 is MNHEY and CDR2 is SVGAGI. CDR3 sequence reads: CASSSAGTLSSYEQYF. DNA for the CDR3: TGTGCCAGCAGTTCGGCCGGGACACTGAGCTCCTACGAGCAGTACTTC.

This chain connects TRBV11-3 to TRBJ2-3; 8 positions match TRBD2. Germline loops: CDR1 SGHNT, CDR2 YENEEA. The V and J ends lost 5 bases and 5 bases, in that order; junction bases with no gene match: 15. This CDR3 comprises 17 residues. The DNA of the CDR3 is TGTGCCAGCAGCCCCCATTCGGAAGCGGGAGAACAAGATACGCAGTATTTT. Its protein is CASSPHSEAGEQDTQYF.

The chain combines TRBV7-8 with TRBJ2-7; 10 nucleotides line up with TRBD2. Germline CDR1 reads SGHVS; CDR2 reads FQNEAQ. V gave up 6 bases and J gave up 0 bases; unmatched junction bases: 5. The CDR3 runs to 15 residues. The CDR3 reads CASRNSGRASYEQYF. CDR3 nucleotide sequence: TGTGCCAGCAGAAACAGCGGGAGGGCCTCCTACGAGCAGTACTTC.

The chain employs TRBV13 and TRBJ2-3, with 9 positions matching TRBD2. Germline V gene data show CDR1 as PRHDT and CDR2 as FYEKMQ (reference sequence). CDR3 size: 14 residues. Trimming cost V 6 bases and J 5 bases; bases outside gene matches: 6. CDR3 sequence: CASSRGGGQDTQYF. CDR3 DNA: TGTGCCAGCAGTCGCGGGGGGGGTCAAGATACGCAGTATTTT.

This clone was counted many times. The chain carries TRBV6-1 and TRBJ2-7, with 9 bases that match TRBD1. Per germline, CDR1 MNHNS and CDR2 SASEGT. V was pared by 7 bases and J by 5 bases, with 6 bases of the junction left unmatched. The CDR3 runs to 13 residues. The DNA of the CDR3 is TGTGCCAGCATCCCCGGGACAGGGAACGAGCAGTACTTC. Amino acid sequence: CASIPGTGNEQYF.

The chain recombines TRBV27 with TRBJ2-1; 9 bases agree with TRBD2. V lost 5 bases, J lost 8 bases, and 13 bases stayed unmatched. This CDR3 is built from 16 residues. The germline CDR1 and CDR2 sequences are MNHEY and SMNVEV (reference sequence). For the CDR3, the DNA is TGTGCCAGCAGTCTCCATAGCGGGAGATACCAATATGAGCAGTTCTTC. It specifies CASSLHSGRYQYEQFF.

There are a few counts of this clone. The rearrangement links TRBV7-2 to TRBJ2-7; the match to TRBD2 covers 13 bases. The V gene's germline CDR1 is SGHTA and CDR2 FQGNSA. The ends lost 5 bases at V and 4 bases at J; junction bases unmatched: 5. The CDR3 is 15 amino acids. This CDR3 reads CASSPLLAGGYEQYF. The CDR3 DNA is TGTGCCAGCAGCCCTCTACTAGCGGGAGGGTACGAGCAGTACTTC.

Ten or more counts support this clone. The chain carries TRBV4-3 and TRBJ2-7, with D tentatively TRBD1 (5 bases). Germline V gene lookup returns CDR1 LGHNA and CDR2 YSLEER. Trimming removed 0 bases from V and 10 bases from J, with 13 bases in between. This CDR3 comprises 13 residues. The CDR3 DNA reads as TGCGCCAGCAGCCAAGACGTCGACAGAGACCAGTACTTC. Its translation: CASSQDVDRDQYF.

This clone turned up a few times. The V call is TRBV25-1, the J call TRBJ2-3; the D gene is possibly TRBD2 (6 bases). The V end lost 3 bases, the J end lost 2 bases, and 12 bases lay between the germline ends. CDR3 length: 15 residues. Germline CDR1 MGHDK, CDR2 SYGVNS. The CDR3 spells CASSDSGDYTDTQYF. The CDR3 nucleotides are TGTGCCAGCAGTGATAGCGGTGACTACACAGATACGCAGTATTTT.

This clone was picked up a small number of times. The rearrangement joins TRBV2 to TRBJ2-2; 7 bases are shared with TRBD1. This CDR3 is built from 16 residues. Germline V gene lookup returns CDR1 SNHLY and CDR2 FYNNEI. The junction had 3 bases not matched to a gene; V was cut back by 1 base and J by 1 base. Written as DNA, the CDR3 is TGTGCCAGCAGTGAAGATCGGACAGGGAACACCGGGGAGCTGTTTTTT. It specifies CASSEDRTGNTGELFF. The variable domain in full, completed from reference TRBV2 and TRBJ2-2, reads EPEVTQTPSHQVTQMGQEVILRCVPISNHLYFYWYRQILGQKVEFLVSFYNNEISEKSEIFDDQFSVERPDGSNFTLKIRSTKLEDSAMYFCASSEDRTGNTGELFFGEGSRLTVL.

V is TRBV6-1 and J is TRBJ2-7; D perhaps matches TRBD1 (6 bases). Germline assignment: CDR1 MNHNS and CDR2 SASEGT. The V end was cut by 7 bases, the J end by 2 bases, with 12 bases between. This CDR3 has 13 amino acids. CDR3 in DNA: TGTGCCAGCATCACGGGACAAACCTACGAGCAGTACTTC. Its protein product is CASITGQTYEQYF.

The table lists this clone with many counts. This chain joins TRBV4-2 and TRBJ1-2, with D maybe TRBD1 (5 bases). Germline V gene lookup returns CDR1 LGHNA and CDR2 YNFKEQ. The CDR3 has 13 residues. Deletions cut 0 bases from V and 3 bases from J, with 5 bases between. The CDR3 DNA sequence: TGTGCCAGCAGCCAAGAGACAGACTATGGCTACACCTTC. Amino acid sequence: CASSQETDYGYTF.

The genes are TRBV6-5 and TRBJ1-1; 7 bases agree with TRBD1. The CDR3 totals 14 residues. Per the germline V gene, CDR1 is MNHEY and CDR2 is SVGAGI. V shed 2 bases, J shed 7 bases, and the junction held 7 bases outside the gene matches. Here the CDR3 DNA reads TGTGCCAGCAGTTACGATACAGGGGCCTATGAAGCTTTCTTT. Translated: CASSYDTGAYEAFF.

This clone has just a few counts. The chain is built from TRBV6-1 and TRBJ1-2, with 7 positions matching TRBD1. After removal of 5 bases from V and 4 bases from J, the junction contained 10 bases not matched to a gene. The germline V gene encodes CDR1 MNHNS and CDR2 SASEGT. There are 15 residues in the CDR3. CDR3 sequence: CASSKDRDILYGYTF. The CDR3 bases are TGTGCCAGCAGTAAAGACAGGGATATCCTCTATGGCTACACCTTC.

About this clone: The sample has other DNA sequences that encode this CDR3 too. The genes are TRBV28 and TRBJ2-7, with 7 bases that match TRBD1. There are 14 residues in the CDR3. CDR1 and CDR2 from the germline V gene are MDHEN and SYDVKM. V gave up 6 bases and J gave up 6 bases; unmatched junction bases: 11. The CDR3 here is CASRRDRGHGEQYF. CDR3 sequence (DNA): TGTGCCAGCAGAAGGGATAGGGGGCACGGCGAGCAGTACTTC.

The table lists this clone with many counts. The chain couples TRBV12-5 to TRBJ1-1, with D maybe TRBD1 (5 bases). The CDR3 runs to 13 residues. V gave up 3 bases and J gave up 8 bases, with 13 bases separating them. Germline CDR1 and CDR2: LGHNT and FRNRAP. CDR3 sequence reads: CASGFTVPGEAFF. CDR3 sequence (DNA): TGTGCTAGTGGTTTTACCGTACCAGGGGAAGCTTTCTTT.

This clone appeared a few times. The chain combines TRBV7-8 with TRBJ1-5; D remains ambiguous. Germline CDR1 reads SGHVS; CDR2 reads FQNEAQ. CDR3 length: 15 residues. Trimming stripped 0 bases from V and 6 bases from J, with 12 bases between. The CDR3 bases are TGTGCCAGCAGCTTAGCGGCAGCCCTAGCTCAGCCCCAGCATTTT. Amino acid sequence: CASSLAAALAQPQHF.

This clone was detected only a few times. The V call is TRBV7-2, the J call TRBJ1-4; D call uncertain. V gave up 5 bases and J gave up 5 bases, with 15 bases separating them. Germline V gene data show CDR1 as SGHTA and CDR2 as FQGNSA. The CDR3 is 15 residues long. The CDR3 protein is CASSPRLSNNEKLFF. CDR3 DNA sequence: TGTGCCAGCAGCCCACGACTGAGCAACAATGAAAAACTGTTTTTT.

This clone was detected a few times. The V gene is TRBV28, the J gene TRBJ1-5, with no clear D. From germline, CDR1 is MDHEN and CDR2 SYDVKM. The length of the CDR3 is 12 residues. The V and J ends lost 6 bases and 6 bases respectively, with 9 bases between them. CDR3 coding DNA: TGTGCCAGCAGCCAGGCTTTTCAGCCCCAGCATTTT. Its translation is CASSQAFQPQHF.

The chain uses TRBV5-1 and TRBJ1-4; 9 bases line up with TRBD1. Germline assignment: CDR1 SGHRS and CDR2 YFSETQ. V was pared by 5 bases and J by 2 bases, with 10 bases of the junction left unmatched. The CDR3 has 17 residues. The CDR3 DNA follows: TGCGCCAGCAGGTCGGGACAGGGAGGTTCTACTAATGAAAAACTGTTTTTT. As protein: CASRSGQGGSTNEKLFF.

The chain joins TRBV9 to TRBJ1-1; weak D call: TRBD1 (5 bases). Germline lookup yields CDR1 SGDLS and CDR2 YYNGEE. Deletions cut 4 bases from V and 4 bases from J, with 14 bases between. CDR3 length: 14 residues. CDR3 coding DNA: TGTGCCAGCAGCCCCCGAATTCAGGGCACTGAAGCTTTCTTT. Its translation is CASSPRIQGTEAFF.

This sequence joins TRBV11-3 and TRBJ2-5; weak D call: TRBD2 (7 bases). CDR3 length: 14 residues. The germline V gene encodes CDR1 SGHNT and CDR2 YENEEA. V dropped 3 bases and J dropped 4 bases, with 12 bases sitting between them. The CDR3 region has the DNA TGTGCCAGCAGCTTGGGGGGGGCTCTAGAGACCCAGTACTTC. Its translation: CASSLGGALETQYF.

This clone was seen only a few times. The rearrangement uses TRBV2 and TRBJ2-2; 7 bases map to TRBD1. CDR1 SNHLY and CDR2 FYNNEI come from the germline V gene. The length of the CDR3 is 14 residues. The ends lost 7 bases at V and 2 bases at J; junction bases unmatched: 4. CDR3 bases: TGTGCCAGCAACTGGGACAGCAACACCGGGGAGCTGTTTTTT. Amino acids: CASNWDSNTGELFF.

This clone appeared a few times. The chain uses TRBV9 and TRBJ2-5; tentative D call: TRBD2 (5 bases). Trimming left V 4 bases short and J 8 bases short, with 12 bases between. Germline CDR1 and CDR2: SGDLS and YYNGEE. The length of the CDR3 is 12 residues. This CDR3 reads CASSQDTGTQYF. DNA for the CDR3: TGTGCCAGCAGCCAAGACACGGGAACCCAGTACTTC. The variable domain in full, completed from reference TRBV9 and TRBJ2-5, reads DSGVTQTPKHLITATGQRVTLRCSPRSGDLSVYWYQQSLDQGLQFLIQYYNGEERAKGNILERFSAQQFPDLHSELNLSSLELGDSALYFCASSQDTGTQYFGPGTRLLVL.

This clone has a handful of counts. Written as DNA, the CDR3 is TGTGCCAGCAGCCAGGAGTCCTCCTATTCACCCCTCCACTTT. It specifies CASSQESSYSPLHF. The chain uses TRBV14 and TRBJ1-6; D unclear. V shed 3 bases and J shed 8 bases, with 11 bases lying between them. Per the germline V gene, CDR1 is SGHDN and CDR2 is FVKESK. This CDR3 comprises 14 residues.

This clone was seen more than once but under ten times. The V and J genes are TRBV7-9 and TRBJ2-1, with D maybe TRBD2 (5 bases). V was shortened by 6 bases and J by 7 bases, with 13 bases between the two germline ends. CDR3 length: 13 amino acids. Germline V lookup: CDR1 SEHNR, CDR2 FQNEAQ (reference sequence). The CDR3 reads CASSPTSGNEQFF. Written as DNA, the CDR3 is TGTGCCAGCAGTCCTACCTCGGGGAATGAGCAGTTCTTC. The entire variable domain, with the rest obtained from reference TRBV7-9 and TRBJ2-1, is as follows: DTGVSQNPRHKITKRGQNVTFRCDPISEHNRLYWYRQTLGQGPEFLTYFQNEAQLEKSRLLSDRFSAERPKGSFSTLEIQRTEQGDSAMYLCASSPTSGNEQFFGPGTRLTVL.

This clone was counted only a few times. This sequence joins TRBV7-2 and TRBJ2-5; possible D gene TRBD1, 5 bases. Deletions cut 0 bases from V and 5 bases from J, with 10 bases between. The CDR3 sequence is 14 residues long. The germline V gene encodes CDR1 SGHTA and CDR2 FQGNSA. The CDR3 coding sequence is TGTGCCAGCAGCTTAGCAGGGGTCGGGGAGACCCAGTACTTC. Its translation is CASSLAGVGETQYF.